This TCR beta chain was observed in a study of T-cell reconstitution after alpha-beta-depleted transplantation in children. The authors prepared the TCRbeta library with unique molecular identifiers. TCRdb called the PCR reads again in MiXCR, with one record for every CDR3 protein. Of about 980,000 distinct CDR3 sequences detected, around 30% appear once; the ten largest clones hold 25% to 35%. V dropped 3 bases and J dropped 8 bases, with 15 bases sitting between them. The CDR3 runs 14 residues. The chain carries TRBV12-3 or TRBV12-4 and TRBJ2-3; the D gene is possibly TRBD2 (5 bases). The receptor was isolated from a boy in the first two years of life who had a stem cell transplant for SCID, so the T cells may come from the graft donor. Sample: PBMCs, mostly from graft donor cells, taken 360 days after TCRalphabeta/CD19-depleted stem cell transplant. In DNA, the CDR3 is TGTGCCAGCAGTTTGTTACTCGGGGAGAGTACGCAGTATTTT. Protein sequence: CASSLLLGESTQYF.